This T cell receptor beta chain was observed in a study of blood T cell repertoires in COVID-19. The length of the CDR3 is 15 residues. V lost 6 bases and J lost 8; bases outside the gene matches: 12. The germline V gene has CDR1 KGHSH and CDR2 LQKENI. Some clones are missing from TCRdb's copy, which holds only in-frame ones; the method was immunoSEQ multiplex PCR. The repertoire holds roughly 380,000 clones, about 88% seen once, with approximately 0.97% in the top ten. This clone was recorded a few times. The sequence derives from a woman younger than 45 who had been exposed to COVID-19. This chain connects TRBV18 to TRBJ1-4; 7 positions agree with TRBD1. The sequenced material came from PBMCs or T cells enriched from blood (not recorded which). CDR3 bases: TGTGCCAGCTCGCCTACAGGGGCAGATCGAGAAAAACTGTTTTTT. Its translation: CASSPTGADREKLFF.